Given below is one T cell receptor beta chain in context. Its antigen is not known. This sample is drawn from a study of shared clonotypes between healthy human individuals. Study-wide points: Larger estimated richness was generally recorded for naive subsets relative to memory subsets.

Every one of the donors was a Caucasian adult that lived in Nashville, Tennessee. The CDR3 consists of 14 residues. Germline V gene lookup returns CDR1 SGHNT and CDR2 YYREEE (reference sequence). Trimming cost V 6 bases and J 3 bases, with 15 bases left between them. Sequenced by immunoSEQ multiplex PCR; TCRdb stores in-frame clones only, minus some. The sample holds about 1.1 million clones, 60% to 80% seen once. Specimen: memory CD4+ T cells from PBMCs. Subset of the sample: CD45RA-negative fraction. This chain links TRBV5-4 with TRBJ1-2; D remains ambiguous. The receptor was derived from a man between 18 and 29 years old in good health. Some clones in this sample may be carry-over from other donors' samples. The CDR3 loop reads CASNRAGLDYGYTF. The DNA of the CDR3 is TGTGCCAGCAACCGAGCGGGTTTGGACTATGGCTACACCTTC. The full variable domain, completed using reference TRBV5-4 and TRBJ1-2, is ETGVTQSPTHLIKTRGQQVTLRCSSQSGHNTVSWYQQALGQGPQFIFQYYREEENGRGNFPPRFSGLQFPNYSSELNVNALELDDSALYLCASNRAGLDYGYTFGSGTRLTVV.